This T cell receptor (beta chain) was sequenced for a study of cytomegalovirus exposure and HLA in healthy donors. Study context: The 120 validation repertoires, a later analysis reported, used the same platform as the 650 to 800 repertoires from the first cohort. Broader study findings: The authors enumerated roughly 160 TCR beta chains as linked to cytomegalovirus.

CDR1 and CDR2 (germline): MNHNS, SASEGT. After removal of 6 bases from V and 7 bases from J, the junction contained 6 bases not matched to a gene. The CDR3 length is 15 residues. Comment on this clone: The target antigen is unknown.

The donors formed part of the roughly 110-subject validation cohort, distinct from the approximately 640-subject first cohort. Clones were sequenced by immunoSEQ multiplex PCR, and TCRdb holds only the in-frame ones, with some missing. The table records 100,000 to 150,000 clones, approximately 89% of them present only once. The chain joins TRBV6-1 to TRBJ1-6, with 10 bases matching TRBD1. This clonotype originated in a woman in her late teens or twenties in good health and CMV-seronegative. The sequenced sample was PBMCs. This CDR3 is CASRLRDRGNSPLHF. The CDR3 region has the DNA TGTGCCAGCAGACTCCGGGACAGGGGCAATTCACCCCTCCACTTT.